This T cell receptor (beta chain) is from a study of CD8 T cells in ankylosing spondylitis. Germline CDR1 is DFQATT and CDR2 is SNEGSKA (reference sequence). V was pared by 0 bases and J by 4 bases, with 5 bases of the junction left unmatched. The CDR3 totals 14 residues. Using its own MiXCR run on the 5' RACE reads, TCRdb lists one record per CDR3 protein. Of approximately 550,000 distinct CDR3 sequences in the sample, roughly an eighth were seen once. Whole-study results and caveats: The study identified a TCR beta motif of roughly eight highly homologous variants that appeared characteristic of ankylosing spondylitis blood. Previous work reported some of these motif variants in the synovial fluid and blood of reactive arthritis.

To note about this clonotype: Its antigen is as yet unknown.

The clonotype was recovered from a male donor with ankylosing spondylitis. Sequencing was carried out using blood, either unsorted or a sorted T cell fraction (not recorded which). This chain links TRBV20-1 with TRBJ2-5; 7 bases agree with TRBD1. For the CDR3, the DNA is TGCAGTGCTAGAGACCGACAGGGTCTAGAGACCCAGTACTTC. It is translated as CSARDRQGLETQYF.